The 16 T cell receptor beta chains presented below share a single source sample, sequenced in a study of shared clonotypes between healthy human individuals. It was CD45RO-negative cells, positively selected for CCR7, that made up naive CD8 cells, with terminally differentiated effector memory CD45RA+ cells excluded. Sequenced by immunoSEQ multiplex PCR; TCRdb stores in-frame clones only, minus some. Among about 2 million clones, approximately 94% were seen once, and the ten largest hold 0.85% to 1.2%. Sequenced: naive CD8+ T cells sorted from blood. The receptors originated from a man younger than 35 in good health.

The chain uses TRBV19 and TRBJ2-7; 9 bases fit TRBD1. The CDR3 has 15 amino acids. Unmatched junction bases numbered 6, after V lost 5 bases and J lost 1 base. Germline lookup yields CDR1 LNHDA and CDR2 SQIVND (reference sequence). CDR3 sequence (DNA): TGTGCCAGTAGTTCATGGGGACAGGGTTCCTACGAGCAGTACTTC. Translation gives CASSSWGQGSYEQYF.

This chain's CDR3 is CASSENSYEQYF. DNA for the CDR3: TGTGCCAGCAGTGAGAACAGCTACGAGCAGTACTTC. The genes are TRBV2 and TRBJ2-7, with D uncertain. This CDR3 region has 12 residues. Germline V gene lookup returns CDR1 SNHLY and CDR2 FYNNEI. The V end was cut by 3 bases, the J end by 3 bases, with 6 bases between. The complete variable domain, with remaining parts taken from reference TRBV2 and TRBJ2-7, reads EPEVTQTPSHQVTQMGQEVILRCVPISNHLYFYWYRQILGQKVEFLVSFYNNEISEKSEIFDDQFSVERPDGSNFTLKIRSTKLEDSAMYFCASSENSYEQYFGPGTRLTVT.

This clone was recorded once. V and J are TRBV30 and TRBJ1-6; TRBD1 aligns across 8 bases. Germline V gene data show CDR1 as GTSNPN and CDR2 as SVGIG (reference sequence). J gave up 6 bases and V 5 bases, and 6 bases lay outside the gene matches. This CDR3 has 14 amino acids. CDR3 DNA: TGTGCCTGGGGACAGGGAATCTTTAATTCACCCCTCCACTTT. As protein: CAWGQGIFNSPLHF.

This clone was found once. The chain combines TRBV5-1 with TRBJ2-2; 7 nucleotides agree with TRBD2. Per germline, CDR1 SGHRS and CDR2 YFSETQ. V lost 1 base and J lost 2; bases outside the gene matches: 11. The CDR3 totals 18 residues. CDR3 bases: TGCGCCAGCAGCTTGCGGTCGGGGCGGGAGCCAAACACCGGGGAGCTGTTTTTT. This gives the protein CASSLRSGREPNTGELFF.

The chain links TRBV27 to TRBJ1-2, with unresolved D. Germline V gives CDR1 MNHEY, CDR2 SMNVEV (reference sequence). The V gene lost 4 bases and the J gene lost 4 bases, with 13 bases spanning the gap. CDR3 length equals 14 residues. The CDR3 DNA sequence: TGTGCCAGCAGTTCATACGGGGATGCCTATGGCTACACCTTC. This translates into CASSSYGDAYGYTF.

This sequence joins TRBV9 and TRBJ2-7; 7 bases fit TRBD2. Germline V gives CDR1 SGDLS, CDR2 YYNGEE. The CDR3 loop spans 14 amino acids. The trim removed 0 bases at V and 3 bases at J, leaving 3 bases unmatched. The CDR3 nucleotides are TGTGCCAGCAGCGTAGGGCGGGAGCTCTACGAGCAGTACTTC. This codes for CASSVGRELYEQYF.

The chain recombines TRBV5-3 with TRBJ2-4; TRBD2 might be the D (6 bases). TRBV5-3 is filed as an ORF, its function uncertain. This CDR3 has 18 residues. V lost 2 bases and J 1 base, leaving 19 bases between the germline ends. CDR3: CARSFIREEGFAKNIQYF. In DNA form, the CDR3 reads TGTGCCAGAAGCTTTATAAGGGAGGAAGGGTTCGCCAAAAACATTCAGTACTTC.

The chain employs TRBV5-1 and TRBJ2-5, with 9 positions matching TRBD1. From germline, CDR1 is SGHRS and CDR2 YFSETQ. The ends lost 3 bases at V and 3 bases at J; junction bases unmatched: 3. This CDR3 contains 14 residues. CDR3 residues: CASSSDRGEETQYF. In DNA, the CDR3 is TGCGCCAGCAGCTCCGACAGGGGGGAAGAGACCCAGTACTTC. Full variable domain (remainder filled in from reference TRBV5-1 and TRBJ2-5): KAGVTQTPRYLIKTRGQQVTLSCSPISGHRSVSWYQQTPGQGLQFLFEYFSETQRNKGNFPGRFSGRQFSNSRSEMNVSTLELGDSALYLCASSSDRGEETQYFGPGTRLLVL.

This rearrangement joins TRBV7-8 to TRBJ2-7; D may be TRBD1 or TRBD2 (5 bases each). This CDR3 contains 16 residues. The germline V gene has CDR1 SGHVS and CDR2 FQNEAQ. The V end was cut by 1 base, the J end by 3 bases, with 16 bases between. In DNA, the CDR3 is TGTGCCAGCAGCTTAGGTTTCGCCGGGGCCCTCTACGAGCAGTACTTC. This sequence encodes CASSLGFAGALYEQYF.

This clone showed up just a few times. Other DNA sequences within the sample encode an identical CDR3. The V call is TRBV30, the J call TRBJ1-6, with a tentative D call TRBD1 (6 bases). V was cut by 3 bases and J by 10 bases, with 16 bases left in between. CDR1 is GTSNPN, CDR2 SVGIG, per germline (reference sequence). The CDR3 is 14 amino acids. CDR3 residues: CAWSQGLGLSPLHF. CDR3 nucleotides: TGTGCCTGGAGCCAGGGGCTCGGTTTATCACCCCTCCACTTT.

This chain's CDR3 is CASSLWGSGEKLFF. Here the CDR3 DNA reads TGTGCCAGCAGCTTGTGGGGGTCGGGGGAAAAACTGTTTTTT. The V call is TRBV5-6, the J call TRBJ1-4; D perhaps matches TRBD1 (5 bases). CDR3 size: 14 residues. Trimming pared 1 base from V and 8 bases from J, leaving 12 bases between. In germline, CDR1 is SGHDT, CDR2 YYEEEE.

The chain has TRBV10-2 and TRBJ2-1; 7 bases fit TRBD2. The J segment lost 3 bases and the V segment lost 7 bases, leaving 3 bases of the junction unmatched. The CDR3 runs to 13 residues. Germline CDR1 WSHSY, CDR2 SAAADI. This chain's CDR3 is CASTSGGYNEQFF. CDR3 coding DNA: TGCGCCAGCACTAGCGGTGGCTACAATGAGCAGTTCTTC.

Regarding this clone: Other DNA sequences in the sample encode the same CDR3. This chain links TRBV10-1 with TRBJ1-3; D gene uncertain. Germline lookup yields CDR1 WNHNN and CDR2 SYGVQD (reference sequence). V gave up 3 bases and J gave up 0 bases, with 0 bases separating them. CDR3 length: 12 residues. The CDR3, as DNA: TGCGCCAGCAGTGACTCTGGAAACACCATATATTTT. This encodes CASSDSGNTIYF.

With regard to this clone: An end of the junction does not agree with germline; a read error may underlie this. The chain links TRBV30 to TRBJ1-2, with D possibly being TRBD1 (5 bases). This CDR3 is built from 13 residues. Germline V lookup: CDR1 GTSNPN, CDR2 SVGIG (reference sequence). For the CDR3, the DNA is TGTGCCTGGAGGGCAACCAGGGACTATGACTACACCTTC. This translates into CAWRATRDYDYTF.

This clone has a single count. The CDR3 is CASTEVGGGWSEQFF. In nucleotides, the CDR3 is TGTGCCAGCACCGAAGTAGGGGGCGGGTGGAGTGAGCAGTTCTTC. This sequence joins TRBV6-1 and TRBJ2-1; 7 positions agree with TRBD1. The trim removed 7 bases at V and 9 bases at J, leaving 15 bases unmatched. Per germline, CDR1 MNHNS and CDR2 SASEGT. CDR3 length: 15 amino acids.

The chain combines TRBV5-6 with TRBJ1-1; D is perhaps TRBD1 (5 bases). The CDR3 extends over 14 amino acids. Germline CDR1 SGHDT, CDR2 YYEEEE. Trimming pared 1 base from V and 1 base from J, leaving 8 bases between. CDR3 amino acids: CASSLWGGNTEAFF. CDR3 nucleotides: TGTGCCAGCAGCTTGTGGGGCGGGAACACTGAAGCTTTCTTT.